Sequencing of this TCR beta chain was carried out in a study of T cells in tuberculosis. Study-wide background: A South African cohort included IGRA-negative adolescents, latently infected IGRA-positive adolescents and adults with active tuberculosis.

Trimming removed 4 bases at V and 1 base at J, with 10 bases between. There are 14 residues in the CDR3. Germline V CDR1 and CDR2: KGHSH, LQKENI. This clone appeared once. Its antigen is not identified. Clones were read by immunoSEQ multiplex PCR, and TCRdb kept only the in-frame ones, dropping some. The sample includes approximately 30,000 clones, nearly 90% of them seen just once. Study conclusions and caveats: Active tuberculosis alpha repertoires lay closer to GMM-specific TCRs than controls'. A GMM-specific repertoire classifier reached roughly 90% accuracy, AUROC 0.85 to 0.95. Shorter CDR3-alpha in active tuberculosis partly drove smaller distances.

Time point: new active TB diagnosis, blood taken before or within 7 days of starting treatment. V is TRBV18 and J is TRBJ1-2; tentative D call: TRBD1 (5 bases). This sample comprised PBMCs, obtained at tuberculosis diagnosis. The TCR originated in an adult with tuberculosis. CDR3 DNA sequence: TGTGCCAGCTCACAAAACAGGATTAACTATGGCTACACCTTC. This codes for CASSQNRINYGYTF.